The sequence of this T cell receptor beta chain was determined in a study of a mutant IDH1 vaccine in newly diagnosed glioma. Notes on this clone: The antigen remains unidentified.

Time point given: week 35, safety follow-up. Mutant IDH1 20-mer peptide, at 300 ug, made up each vaccine dose, with topical imiquimod. Repertoires were generated with immunoSEQ multiplex PCR, while TCRdb's copy carries only in-frame clones and drops some. The sample shows approximately 50,000 clones, more than 75% of them seen only once. This specimen consisted of PBMCs, obtained from a glioma patient whose treatment included an IDH1 peptide vaccine. The TCR originated in a woman in her thirties or forties with glioma.

Here the CDR3 reads CASRLAGMEETQYF. DNA for the CDR3: TGTGCCAGCAGACTAGCGGGGATGGAAGAGACCCAGTACTTC. The chain recombines TRBV7-9 with TRBJ2-5; 10 bases line up with TRBD2. The CDR3 contains 14 residues. The V and J ends lost 6 bases and 3 bases, in that order; junction bases with no gene match: 4. Per the germline V gene, CDR1 is SEHNR and CDR2 is FQNEAQ (reference sequence). Filled out from reference TRBV7-9 and TRBJ2-5, the complete variable domain reads DTGVSQNPRHKITKRGQNVTFRCDPISEHNRLYWYRQTLGQGPEFLTYFQNEAQLEKSRLLSDRFSAERPKGSFSTLEIQRTEQGDSAMYLCASRLAGMEETQYFGPGTRLLVL.